This entry lists 9 T cell receptor beta chains sequenced from one sample in a study of blood T cell repertoires in COVID-19. The method was immunoSEQ multiplex PCR; TCRdb's version includes in-frame clones alone and lacks a portion of them. The sample shows fewer than 300,000 clones, 88% of them seen only once. The sample consisted of peripheral blood. All receptors derive from a man aged 55-75 years who had recovered from COVID-19.

The CDR3 sequence is CASSQFGTSGGSVNTGELFF. The CDR3, as DNA: TGTGCCAGCAGTCAGTTCGGGACTAGCGGGGGGTCCGTGAACACCGGGGAGCTGTTTTTT. The rearrangement joins TRBV2 to TRBJ2-2; 15 nucleotides line up with TRBD2. This CDR3 is built from 20 residues. The junction had 11 bases not matched to a gene; V was cut back by 5 bases and J by 1 base. Germline V gene data show CDR1 as SNHLY and CDR2 as FYNNEI.

The chain couples TRBV9 to TRBJ2-7, with 10 bases fitting TRBD1. J lost 2 bases, V lost 0 bases, and 5 bases had no gene match. Germline CDR1 and CDR2: SGDLS and YYNGEE. This CDR3 is built from 16 residues. As DNA, the CDR3 is TGTGCCAGCAGCGTAGGACCCGGGACAGGGGCCTACGAGCAGTACTTC. Amino acid sequence: CASSVGPGTGAYEQYF.

This rearrangement joins TRBV5-1 to TRBJ2-3, with TRBD2 matching 11 bases. The CDR3 extends over 16 amino acids. Germline CDR1 SGHRS, CDR2 YFSETQ. Trimming took 3 bases from V and 2 from J; bases not matched to a gene: 5. This chain's CDR3 is CASSSLAGGLTDTQYF. CDR3 coding DNA: TGCGCCAGCAGCTCCCTAGCGGGGGGTCTCACAGATACGCAGTATTTT.

Here the CDR3 reads CASSQPGTGLAEAFF. The CDR3 DNA reads TGCGCCAGCAGCCAACCTGGGACAGGGTTGGCTGAAGCTTTCTTT. This chain joins TRBV4-1 and TRBJ1-1; 9 nucleotides line up with TRBD1. Germline V CDR1 and CDR2: MGHRA, YSYEKL. The trim removed 2 bases at V and 6 bases at J, leaving 7 bases unmatched. The CDR3 extends over 15 amino acids.

The rearrangement joins TRBV29-1 to TRBJ1-6; 8 bases agree with TRBD1. V shed 6 bases and J 7 bases; nucleotides not matched to a gene: 5. This CDR3 region has 13 residues. The germline V gene encodes CDR1 SQVTM and CDR2 ANQGSEA. CDR3 protein: CSVGDRLNSPLHF. The CDR3 bases are TGCAGCGTCGGGGACAGGTTGAATTCACCCCTCCACTTT.

This clone was detected once. This CDR3 reads CASSVQGITDTQYF. CDR3 nucleotide sequence: TGTGCCAGCAGCGTACAGGGGATTACAGATACGCAGTATTTT. The chain links TRBV9 to TRBJ2-3; possibly TRBD1 for D (6 bases). The CDR3 is 14 amino acids. V was shortened by 1 base and J by 3 bases, with 9 bases between the two germline ends. Germline CDR1 is SGDLS and CDR2 is YYNGEE.

CDR3 in DNA: TGTGCCAGCAGCTTAGGAGGGGGGGCAGGGGAAAAACTGTTTTTT. It is translated as CASSLGGGAGEKLFF. This chain links TRBV7-2 with TRBJ1-4, with a tentative D call TRBD1 (6 bases). Germline-derived CDR1 and CDR2 are SGHTA and FQGNSA. Trimming took off 1 base at V and 8 bases at J, with 14 bases between the two ends. This CDR3 is 15 amino acids long.

This clone was seen a few times. The rearrangement joins TRBV23-1 to TRBJ2-4, with TRBD1 matching over 7 bases. TRBV23-1 is known as an ORF, though its function is uncertain. With 11 bases clipped from V and 0 bases from J, the junction kept 10 bases outside the gene matches. The CDR3 consists of 15 residues. CDR3 bases: TGCGCCGGCCGACAGGGACAACTAGCCAAAAACATTCAGTACTTC. Translating it yields CAGRQGQLAKNIQYF.

V gene TRBV19 combines with J gene TRBJ2-7; perhaps TRBD2 as D (7 bases). This CDR3 is built from 15 residues. From germline, CDR1 is LNHDA and CDR2 SQIVND (reference sequence). Trimming cost V 5 bases and J 2 bases, with 16 bases left between them. The CDR3 region has the DNA TGTGCCAGTAGTCCTCGCCAGGGGACTACCTACGAGCAGTACTTC. Residues: CASSPRQGTTYEQYF.